One sample yielded the 30 T cell receptor beta chains listed below, sequenced in a study of cytomegalovirus exposure and HLA in healthy donors. PCR used 60 Vbeta primers and 13 Jbeta primers. The assay was immunoSEQ multiplex PCR, and TCRdb's table has in-frame clones only and misses some. The sample has around 150,000 clones, about four fifths seen once. Sequenced input: PBMCs. The source is a woman between 45 and 60 years old in good health and CMV-seronegative.

This sequence joins TRBV28 and TRBJ1-3; tentative D call: TRBD1 (6 bases). Trimming removed 7 bases from V and 0 bases from J, with 13 bases in between. CDR1 MDHEN and CDR2 SYDVKM come from the germline V gene. This CDR3 comprises 15 residues. The CDR3 sequence: CASTVGGSSGNTIYF. Written as DNA, the CDR3 is TGTGCCAGCACCGTAGGGGGTAGCTCTGGAAACACCATATATTTT.

This clone was counted a few times. Other DNA sequences in this specimen translate into the identical CDR3. V and J are TRBV7-8 and TRBJ1-6; 7 positions match TRBD1. J gave up 6 bases and V 5 bases, and 13 bases lay outside the gene matches. The CDR3 spans 17 residues. Germline CDR1 is SGHVS and CDR2 is FQNEAQ. The CDR3 DNA is TGTGCCAGCAGCCCATATACAGGGGCCCAGCTTAATTCACCCCTCCACTTT. Amino acid sequence: CASSPYTGAQLNSPLHF.

This clone has only a few counts. The chain combines TRBV10-1 with TRBJ2-2, with 14 positions matching TRBD2. There are 13 residues in the CDR3. Germline values: CDR1 WNHNN, CDR2 SYGVQD (reference sequence). V was pared by 9 bases and J by 6 bases, with 0 bases of the junction left unmatched. The CDR3 region is CARTSGRAGELFF. In DNA, the CDR3 is TGCGCCAGGACTAGCGGGAGGGCCGGGGAGCTGTTTTTT.

The chain uses TRBV5-4 and TRBJ1-5; TRBD1 matches at 7 bases. With 5 bases clipped from V and 5 bases from J, the junction kept 22 bases outside the gene matches. This CDR3 has 19 amino acids. Germline CDR1 is SGHNT and CDR2 is YYREEE (reference sequence). CDR3 DNA sequence: TGTGCCAGCAGTTGGCACAGGGGACTTAACTCCATGGGGGATCAGCCCCAGCATTTT. Translation: CASSWHRGLNSMGDQPQHF. Complete variable domain (other parts from reference TRBV5-4 and TRBJ1-5): ETGVTQSPTHLIKTRGQQVTLRCSSQSGHNTVSWYQQALGQGPQFIFQYYREEENGRGNFPPRFSGLQFPNYSSELNVNALELDDSALYLCASSWHRGLNSMGDQPQHFGDGTRLSIL.

The chain carries TRBV18 and TRBJ1-2; 7 bases are shared with TRBD1. The length of the CDR3 is 14 residues. V lost 0 bases and J lost 7; bases outside the gene matches: 5. Germline V gives CDR1 KGHSH, CDR2 LQKENI. This CDR3 is CASSPPGGRSGYTF. As DNA, the CDR3 is TGTGCCAGCTCACCACCAGGGGGCAGAAGTGGCTACACCTTC.

This clone was seen a single time. This chain links TRBV28 with TRBJ1-1; unclear D gene. Germline V gene sequence: CDR1 MDHEN, CDR2 SYDVKM. Trimming shortened V by 6 bases and J by 6 bases, and 14 bases separated the two germline ends. The CDR3 totals 13 residues. As DNA, the CDR3 is TGTGCCAGCAGAGATCTGGGCGTTGCTGAAGCTTTCTTT. Protein: CASRDLGVAEAFF. Using reference TRBV28 and TRBJ1-1 for the parts outside the CDR3, the full variable domain is DVKVTQSSRYLVKRTGEKVFLECVQDMDHENMFWYRQDPGLGLRLIYFSYDVKMKEKGDIPEGYSVSREKKERFSLILESASTNQTSMYLCASRDLGVAEAFFGQGTRLTVV.

The gene calls are TRBV5-1 and TRBJ1-1; TRBD1 might be the D (5 bases). From germline, CDR1 is SGHRS and CDR2 YFSETQ. This CDR3 has 12 residues. Between the trimmed V and J ends, which lost 7 bases and 1 base, there was a span of 8 bases. The CDR3 sequence: CASRQGNTEAFF. In DNA form, the CDR3 reads TGCGCCAGCCGTCAGGGGAACACTGAAGCTTTCTTT.

This chain connects TRBV11-1 to TRBJ2-2, with a possible D match to TRBD2 (5 bases). The V gene's germline CDR1 is SGHAT and CDR2 FQDESV (reference sequence). The CDR3 is 19 amino acids. Trimming shortened V by 3 bases and J by 3 bases, and 23 bases separated the two germline ends. In DNA, the CDR3 is TGTGCCAGCAGCTTCCCCCCCGCCGGGGTCGCGACGGACACCGGGGAGCTGTTTTTT. Its translation is CASSFPPAGVATDTGELFF. Combining the CDR3 with reference TRBV11-1 and TRBJ2-2 gives the whole variable domain EAEVAQSPRYKITEKSQAVAFWCDPISGHATLYWYRQILGQGPELLVQFQDESVVDDSQLPKDRFSAERLKGVDSTLKIQPAELGDSAMYLCASSFPPAGVATDTGELFFGEGSRLTVL.

The chain combines TRBV7-9 with TRBJ1-2; weak D call: TRBD1 (6 bases). Germline lookup yields CDR1 SEHNR and CDR2 FQNEAQ (reference sequence). CDR3 length equals 15 residues. Between the trimmed V and J ends, which lost 2 bases and 1 base, there was a span of 11 bases. The CDR3, as DNA: TGTGCCAGCAGCTTAACGGACAGAGATAACTATGGCTACACCTTC. The encoded protein is CASSLTDRDNYGYTF.

The CDR3 sequence: CASSKRTDRVVESGANVLTF. In DNA form, the CDR3 reads TGTGCCAGCAGCAAAAGGACGGACAGGGTGGTTGAGTCTGGGGCCAACGTCCTGACTTTC. J is TRBJ2-6 and V is TRBV21-1; TRBD1 is taken as the D call from the table, unchecked against the DNA. TRBV21-1 is tagged as a pseudogene. The length of the CDR3 is 20 residues.

The chain joins TRBV9 to TRBJ2-7, with 7 bases aligning to TRBD1. J was trimmed by 0 bases and V by 4 bases; bases with no gene match: 7. The V gene's germline CDR1 is SGDLS and CDR2 YYNGEE. There are 15 residues in the CDR3. CDR3 in amino acids: CASSPEDRSSYEQYF. Written as DNA, the CDR3 is TGTGCCAGCAGCCCAGAGGACAGGAGCTCCTACGAGCAGTACTTC.

The chain couples TRBV5-4 to TRBJ1-6; the D is unclear. Germline V gene lookup returns CDR1 SGHNT and CDR2 YYREEE (reference sequence). V gave up 0 bases and J gave up 8 bases, with 12 bases separating them. CDR3 length: 15 amino acids. Written as DNA, the CDR3 is TGTGCCAGCAGCTTGGAGCGGCTAAGAGATTCACCCCTCCACTTT. Translated: CASSLERLRDSPLHF.

This rearrangement joins TRBV5-6 to TRBJ2-3, with D perhaps matching TRBD2 (6 bases). V lost 1 base and J lost 3, with 9 bases in between. The germline gives CDR1 SGHDT, CDR2 YYEEEE. The CDR3 has 14 residues. The CDR3, as DNA: TGTGCCAGCAGCTTGTCAGGAGGGACAGATACGCAGTATTTT. Residues: CASSLSGGTDTQYF.

The J gene is TRBJ2-7, the V gene TRBV4-3; TRBD2 might be the D (6 bases). The CDR3 consists of 14 residues. The germline gives CDR1 LGHNA, CDR2 YSLEER. V lost 0 bases and J 4 bases, leaving 10 bases between the germline ends. The CDR3 spells CASSQEEGPYEQYF. Here the CDR3 DNA reads TGCGCCAGCAGCCAAGAGGAGGGGCCGTACGAGCAGTACTTC.

This clone appeared once. CDR3 protein: CASSLLVQGPTGNTIYF. Here the CDR3 DNA reads TGTGCCAGCAGCTTACTTGTCCAGGGGCCGACTGGAAACACCATATATTTT. This chain links TRBV11-2 with TRBJ1-3, with D possibly TRBD1 on 6 matching bases. The CDR3 has 17 amino acids. Germline V lookup: CDR1 SGHAT, CDR2 FQNNGV. Trimming removed 2 bases from V and 2 bases from J, with 16 bases in between.

This clone was recorded a few times. The CDR3 nucleotides read TGTGCCAGCAGTTACGACAGGGCTCAGCCCCAGCATTTT. Translating gives CASSYDRAQPQHF. The chain recombines TRBV7-2 with TRBJ1-5; 7 bases are a match to TRBD1. CDR1 and CDR2 from the germline V gene are SGHTA and FQGNSA. This CDR3 is 13 amino acids long. After removal of 6 bases from V and 6 bases from J, the junction contained 5 bases not matched to a gene.

Here the CDR3 DNA reads TGTGCCAGCAGCTTGGGCCCAGTGAACTCTGGAAACACCATATATTTT. It yields the protein CASSLGPVNSGNTIYF. The V call is TRBV5-5, the J call TRBJ1-3; D gene uncertain. The CDR3 is 16 residues long. Germline V gene sequence: CDR1 SGHKS, CDR2 YYEKEE (reference sequence). Trimming removed 0 bases at V and 0 bases at J, with 10 bases between.

The rearrangement uses TRBV29-1 and TRBJ2-3, with TRBD1 identical over 8 bases. The trim removed 3 bases at V and 2 bases at J, leaving 7 bases unmatched. Germline V gives CDR1 SQVTM, CDR2 ANQGSEA. The CDR3 totals 15 residues. CDR3 sequence reads: CSVEIWDRHTDTQYF. The CDR3, as DNA: TGCAGCGTTGAGATTTGGGACAGGCACACAGATACGCAGTATTTT.

This clone was seen more than once but under ten times. The rearrangement uses TRBV7-8 and TRBJ2-1; 8 positions agree with TRBD2. CDR1 SGHVS and CDR2 FQNEAQ come from the germline V gene. This CDR3 contains 15 residues. The V gene end was trimmed by 5 bases and the J gene end by 2 bases; junction bases not matched to a gene: 5. The CDR3 nucleotides read TGTGCCAGCAGCCGCCGGGAGGGGGCCTACAATGAGCAGTTCTTC. It encodes CASSRREGAYNEQFF.

The chain carries TRBV5-4 and TRBJ1-4; a possible D gene is TRBD1 (5 bases). The CDR3 contains 14 residues. Trimming took off 4 bases at V and 4 bases at J, with 11 bases between the two ends. In germline, CDR1 is SGHNT, CDR2 YYREEE (reference sequence). The DNA of the CDR3 is TGTGCCAGCAGCACGGGACTCAATAATGAAAAACTGTTTTTT. Translated, it gives CASSTGLNNEKLFF.

This clone was observed once. J is TRBJ1-1 and V is TRBV15; TRBD1 agrees at 7 bases. Germline loops: CDR1 LNHNV, CDR2 YYDKDF (reference sequence). The CDR3 sequence is 14 residues long. The V gene end was trimmed by 4 bases and the J gene end by 7 bases; junction bases not matched to a gene: 9. CDR3 in DNA: TGTGCCACCAGCACAGGGGGGTGGCCGATTGAAGCTTTCTTT. It is translated as CATSTGGWPIEAFF.

The chain recombines TRBV2 with TRBJ2-7; 9 positions match TRBD1. Unmatched junction bases numbered 5, after V lost 9 bases and J lost 5 bases. The CDR3 is made up of 12 amino acids. Germline CDR1 SNHLY, CDR2 FYNNEI. CDR3 bases: TGTGCCAGTGACAGGGGGGTAGACGAGCAGTACTTC. Protein: CASDRGVDEQYF.

This chain connects TRBV2 to TRBJ2-2, with D perhaps TRBD2 (7 bases). The V end was cut by 9 bases, the J end by 2 bases, with 16 bases between. Germline CDR1 reads SNHLY; CDR2 reads FYNNEI. The CDR3 covers 15 residues. CDR3 residues: CASLRGGPNTGELFF. The CDR3 DNA sequence: TGTGCCAGTCTTAGGGGGGGGCCCAACACCGGGGAGCTGTTTTTT.

The J gene is TRBJ1-6, the V gene TRBV21-1; TRBD1 is the table's D call, not checked against the DNA. TRBV21-1 is recorded as a pseudogene. The CDR3 has 17 residues. Here the CDR3 DNA reads TGTGCCAGCAGCAAACAGACAGGGGACCCTGATAATTCACCCCTCCACTTT. This codes for CASSKQTGDPDNSPLHF.

The chain links TRBV6-1 to TRBJ2-7; the match to TRBD2 covers 9 bases. V lost 4 bases to trimming and J lost 3 bases; unmatched junction nucleotides: 4. Germline V gene data show CDR1 as MNHNS and CDR2 as SASEGT. This CDR3 is 14 amino acids long. Written as DNA, the CDR3 is TGTGCCAGCAGTGTAGCGGGGGCCGTCTACGAGCAGTACTTC. Protein product: CASSVAGAVYEQYF.

The table lists this clone with a few counts. V usage is TRBV7-2 and J usage is TRBJ2-1; 10 bases line up with TRBD2. From germline, CDR1 is SGHTA and CDR2 FQGNSA. This CDR3 is 15 amino acids long. The V gene end was trimmed by 5 bases and the J gene end by 6 bases; junction bases not matched to a gene: 7. Here the CDR3 reads CASSLTGTSANEQFF. For the CDR3, the DNA is TGTGCCAGCAGCCTTACTGGGACTAGCGCCAATGAGCAGTTCTTC.

The chain has TRBV5-5 and TRBJ1-2; 8 positions match TRBD1. CDR3 size: 16 residues. V was pared by 1 base and J by 5 bases, with 10 bases of the junction left unmatched. Germline CDR1 and CDR2: SGHKS and YYEKEE (reference sequence). CDR3 coding DNA: TGTGCCAGCAGCTTGTCTTACAGGGGGGAAGGTTATGGCTACACCTTC. Translated, it gives CASSLSYRGEGYGYTF.

The chain employs TRBV2 and TRBJ2-4; unclear D gene. V lost 4 bases and J lost 6, with 7 bases in between. The germline V gene has CDR1 SNHLY and CDR2 FYNNEI. The CDR3 has 12 amino acids. CDR3 sequence: CASSVVLNIQYF. The CDR3 DNA sequence: TGTGCCAGCAGTGTAGTCTTAAACATTCAGTACTTC.

This clone came up once. Written as DNA, the CDR3 is TGTGCCAGTCTAAAAAACCCACTAACGGGAGGGTACGAGCAGTACTTC. It yields the protein CASLKNPLTGGYEQYF. This chain uses TRBV2 with TRBJ2-7; 8 bases map to TRBD2. Germline V gene lookup returns CDR1 SNHLY and CDR2 FYNNEI. The CDR3 has 16 amino acids. V dropped 9 bases and J dropped 4; count of bases not matched to a gene: 17.

The gene calls are TRBV4-3 and TRBJ2-1; 8 bases map to TRBD2. V gave up 3 bases and J gave up 7 bases; unmatched junction bases: 5. The CDR3 has 14 residues. Germline CDR1 and CDR2: LGHNA and YSLEER. The CDR3 DNA reads TGCGCCAGCAGCCACTTGGGACTAGAAAATGAGCAGTTCTTC. Amino acid sequence: CASSHLGLENEQFF.